A selection of T cell receptor beta chains follows, all from one sample in a study of cytomegalovirus exposure and HLA in healthy donors. TCRdb keeps only in-frame clones here, not all; method: immunoSEQ multiplex PCR. Among about 150,000 clones listed, more than 60% were seen once. Input material: PBMCs. These receptors all come from a man aged 40-50 years in good health and CMV-seropositive. The CDR3 runs from the conserved cysteine through the conserved F or W. A D gene is named only where the DNA matches it firmly. Clone size is not always given. Where it is, it says once, few, many or a class for expanded clones.

d_call,clone_size,j_call,v_call,cdr3_nt,cdr3_aa
TRBD1,once,TRBJ1-1,TRBV18,TGTGCCAGCTCACCAGACAGGGCGGACACTGAAGCTTTCTTT,CASSPDRADTEAFF
.,.,TRBJ1-1,TRBV19,TGTGCCAGTAGTATAGACAGGTGGAACACTGAAGCTTTCTTT,CASSIDRWNTEAFF
.,.,TRBJ2-7,TRBV5-1,TGCGCCAGCAGCTTGGACGGCGGGACCGCCGAGCAGTACTTC,CASSLDGGTAEQYF
.,.,TRBJ1-1,TRBV6-4,TGTGCCACCGACCAGGAGGAGATGAACACTGAAGCTTTCTTT,CATDQEEMNTEAFF
TRBD2,.,TRBJ2-7,TRBV10-3,TGTGCCATCGGAGGTAATACTAGCGTCTCCTACGAGCAGTACTTC,CAIGGNTSVSYEQYF
TRBD2,few,TRBJ2-2,TRBV4-2,TGTGCCAGCAGCCTCTACCCGGGACTAGCGGACCTCACCGGGGAGCTGTTTTTT,CASSLYPGLADLTGELFF
TRBD1,.,TRBJ2-1,TRBV29-1,TGCAGCGGGACAGGGGGACAGTTCGATGAGCAGTTCTTC,CSGTGGQFDEQFF
TRBD2,once,TRBJ2-1,TRBV5-4,TGTGCCAGCAGCTTGTGGGAGGGCAATGAGCAGTTCTTC,CASSLWEGNEQFF
.,.,TRBJ2-5,TRBV2,TGTGCCAGCAGTGAGGAGGAGACCCAGTACTTC,CASSEEETQYF
TRBD2,.,TRBJ2-1,TRBV5-4,TGTGCCAGCAGCTTGGGCGGGGGGAGGGGACTAGCAATCCATGAGCAGTTCTTC,CASSLGGGRGLAIHEQFF
.,.,TRBJ1-5,TRBV19,TGTGCCAGTAGAATACAGGGACTCAATCAGCCCCAGCATTTT,CASRIQGLNQPQHF
TRBD1,.,TRBJ2-1,TRBV11-1,TGTGCCAGCAGCCCTCACTACGGGCGACAGGGGCTCGGTGAGCAGTTCTTC,CASSPHYGRQGLGEQFF
TRBD2,once,TRBJ2-3,TRBV10-1,TGCGCCACACCGGGACTACACCGCACGTGTACGCAGTATTTT,CATPGLHRTCTQYF
TRBD1,.,TRBJ1-5,TRBV4-1,TGCGCCAGCAGCCAAGATGAAGCGACAGGGAATCAGCCCCAGCATTTT,CASSQDEATGNQPQHF
.,.,TRBJ2-4,TRBV4-3,TGCGCCAGCAGCCAAGATCGGTGGAAAAACATTCAGTACTTC,CASSQDRWKNIQYF
.,.,TRBJ2-1,TRBV7-2,TGTGCTACCGCCCGGAGGAGCGGACCCAATGAGCAGTTCTTC,CATARRSGPNEQFF
.,.,TRBJ1-1,TRBV4-3,TGCGCCAGCAGCCAAGCAGGGAAGAACACTGAAGCTTTCTTT,CASSQAGKNTEAFF
.,.,TRBJ2-7,TRBV7-8,TGTGCCAGCAGCTTCCTGGCGACTCAGGCCGGGGGCTACGAGCAGTACTTC,CASSFLATQAGGYEQYF
TRBD1,few,TRBJ2-7,TRBV7-2,TGTGCCAGCAGCTTAGAGGGACAGGGGATTTGGAACGAGCAGTACTTC,CASSLEGQGIWNEQYF
TRBD2,.,TRBJ2-1,TRBV29-1,TGCAGCGTTGAAGTCGGGGGGACCTACAATGAGCAGTTCTTC,CSVEVGGTYNEQFF
TRBD2,once,TRBJ2-1,TRBV18,TGTGCCAGCTCACCACCGATAGCGGGGCACAATGAGCAGTTCTTC,CASSPPIAGHNEQFF
TRBD1,.,TRBJ1-2,TRBV23-1,TGCGCCAGCAGTCACGACAGGGTTTGTGTATACTATGGCTACACCTTC,CASSHDRVCVYYGYTF
.,.,TRBJ1-6,TRBV7-8,TGTGCCAGCAGCTTAGGGACAGCCAATTCACCCCTCCACTTT,CASSLGTANSPLHF
TRBD2,.,TRBJ2-7,TRBV6-6,TGTGCCAGCACCACGACTAGCGGGAGCTACGAGCAGTACTTC,CASTTTSGSYEQYF
.,.,TRBJ1-1,TRBV5-4,TGTGCCAGCAGCTTATCTCCAGGGAATACTGAAGCTTTCTTT,CASSLSPGNTEAFF
TRBD2,.,TRBJ2-1,TRBV7-9,TGTTCCAGCAGATCACTAGCGGGAGGCTACAATGAGCAGTTCTTC,CSSRSLAGGYNEQFF
.,.,TRBJ2-2,TRBV18,TGTGCCAGCTCAGAGGCCGGGGAGCTGTTTTTT,CASSEAGELFF
.,.,TRBJ2-1,TRBV29-1,TGCAGCGTTGGAGGGAGCGCTGGGGAGCAGTTCTTC,CSVGGSAGEQFF
.,.,TRBJ2-4,TRBV4-2,TGTGCCAGCAGCCAGGGGAGGCTAGCTTTCAACAGTCAGTACTTC,CASSQGRLAFNSQYF
.,.,TRBJ2-3,TRBV27,TGTGCCAGCAGGGCGGTATTAACAGATACGCAGTATTTT,CASRAVLTDTQYF
.,.,TRBJ2-1,TRBV5-1,TGCGCCAGCAGCTTGGGCCCCCGGGGGGCGGACTCCTACAATGAGCAGTTCTTC,CASSLGPRGADSYNEQFF
TRBD1,.,TRBJ2-2,TRBV7-6,TGTGCCAGCAGCTCCTGGACAGGGGACACCGGGGAGCTGTTTTTT,CASSSWTGDTGELFF
.,.,TRBJ2-2,TRBV14,TGTGCCAGCAGCCAAGATCTAGAGGGGGAGCTGTTTTTT,CASSQDLEGELFF
TRBD1,few,TRBJ1-5,TRBV6-5,TGTGCCAGCAGTGGGGACAGGAATCAGCCCCAGCATTTT,CASSGDRNQPQHF
.,.,TRBJ2-2,TRBV18,TGTGCCAGCTCACCCGCCGGGGCGAACACCGGGGAGCTGTTTTTT,CASSPAGANTGELFF
TRBD2,.,TRBJ2-5,TRBV7-2,TGTGCCAGCAGCGTGGGCCTAGCGGAAGAGACCCAGTACTTC,CASSVGLAEETQYF
TRBD2,.,TRBJ2-7,TRBV7-8,TGTGCCAGCAGCCCGACTAGCGGGAGAGGTAGCTCCTACGAGCAGTACTTC,CASSPTSGRGSSYEQYF
.,.,TRBJ2-7,TRBV7-2,TGTGCCAGCAGCTTAATGGCGGGACCCTACGAGCAGTACTTC,CASSLMAGPYEQYF
.,.,TRBJ1-4,TRBV5-1,TGCGCCAGCAGCTTGGACGGGGTAAATGAAAAACTGTTTTTT,CASSLDGVNEKLFF
TRBD2,.,TRBJ2-3,TRBV9,TGTGCCAGCAGCGTTAGAAGTGGGGGGGGGAGAACAGATACGCAGTATTTT,CASSVRSGGGRTDTQYF
.,.,TRBJ1-1,TRBV7-3,TGTGCCAGCAGCCGAGGGGGGGTGAACACTGAAGCTTTCTTT,CASSRGGVNTEAFF
TRBD1,.,TRBJ1-1,TRBV7-9,TGTGCCAGCAGCTTACAGGGGGCTGGGAACACTGAAGCTTTCTTT,CASSLQGAGNTEAFF
TRBD2,.,TRBJ2-3,TRBV7-7,TGTGCCAGCAGCTTAGAAGCGGGAGCGGATACGCAGTATTTT,CASSLEAGADTQYF
.,.,TRBJ2-1,TRBV6-5,TGTGCCAGCAGTTACAGGACCACCCAGGGCAATGAGCAGTTCTTC,CASSYRTTQGNEQFF
.,.,TRBJ2-5,TRBV19,TGTGCCAGTAGTATAGGAGGTAGCCCGGAGACCCAGTACTTC,CASSIGGSPETQYF
.,.,TRBJ2-1,TRBV4-1,TGCGCCAGCAGCCAAGATCCTTCCCGGGGGCAGTTCTTC,CASSQDPSRGQFF
.,.,TRBJ2-7,TRBV30,TGTGCCTGGAGGTTCCAGCGGGCGAACGAGCAGTACTTC,CAWRFQRANEQYF
TRBD2,.,TRBJ2-1,TRBV9,TGTGCCAGCAACCAGGGACTAGCCGTGTGGGAGGGGCAGTTCTTC,CASNQGLAVWEGQFF
.,.,TRBJ2-3,TRBV5-4,TGTGCCAGCGGGGAGCCTCGGGATACGCAGTATTTT,CASGEPRDTQYF
.,.,TRBJ2-6,TRBV4-1,TGCGCCAGCAGCCAAGCCCGGGCGGGTTCTGGGGCCAACGTCCTGACTTTC,CASSQARAGSGANVLTF
.,.,TRBJ2-7,TRBV5-3,TGTGCCAGAAGCCGTAGGCTAGCGTATACCTACGAGCAGTACTTC,CARSRRLAYTYEQYF
TRBD1,few,TRBJ2-7,TRBV6-1,TGTGCCAGCAGTGAGGGACAGGGGACCTACGAGCAGTACTTC,CASSEGQGTYEQYF